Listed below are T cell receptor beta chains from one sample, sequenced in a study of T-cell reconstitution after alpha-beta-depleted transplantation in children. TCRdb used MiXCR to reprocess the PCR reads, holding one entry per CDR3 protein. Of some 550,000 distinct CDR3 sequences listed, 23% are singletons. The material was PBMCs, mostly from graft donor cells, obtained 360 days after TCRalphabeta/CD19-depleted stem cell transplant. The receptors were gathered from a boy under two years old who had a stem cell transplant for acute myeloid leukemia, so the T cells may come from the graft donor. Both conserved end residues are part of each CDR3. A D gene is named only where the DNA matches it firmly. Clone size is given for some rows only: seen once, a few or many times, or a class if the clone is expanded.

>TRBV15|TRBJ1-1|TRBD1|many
TGTGCCACCAGCAGCACCGACAGGGGGCTTACTGAAGCTTTCTTT
CATSSTDRGLTEAFF
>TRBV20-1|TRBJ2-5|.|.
TGCAGTGCTCGACTAGTTACGGAGACCCAGTACTTC
CSARLVTETQYF
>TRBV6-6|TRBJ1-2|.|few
TGTGCCAGCAGTTACTTCGAAGGCTATGGCTACACCTTC
CASSYFEGYGYTF
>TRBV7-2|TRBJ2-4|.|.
TGTGCCAGCAGCTTGTTGGGGGGCAAAAACATTCAGTACTTC
CASSLLGGKNIQYF
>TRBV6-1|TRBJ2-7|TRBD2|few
TGTGCCAGCGGCCGTTTAGCGGGCTCCTACGAGCAGTACTTC
CASGRLAGSYEQYF
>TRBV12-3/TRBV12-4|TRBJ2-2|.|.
TGTGCCAGCAGTCTGGGCCGGAGGGGTCAAAATCACGGGGAGCTGTTTTTT
CASSLGRRGQNHGELFF
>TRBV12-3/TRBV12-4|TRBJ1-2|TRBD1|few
TGTGCCAGCAGTTTAGTGGGACAGTCCTATGGCTACACCTTC
CASSLVGQSYGYTF
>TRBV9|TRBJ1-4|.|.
TGTGCCAGCAGCGTAGGACTGGCCCAAGAAAAACTGTTTTTT
CASSVGLAQEKLFF
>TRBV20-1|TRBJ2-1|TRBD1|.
TGCAGTGCTAGGGAGGAGGGACAGGGGGCGACCTACAATGAGCAGTTCTTC
CSAREEGQGATYNEQFF
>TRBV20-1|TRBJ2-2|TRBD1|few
TGCAGTGCTAGAAGCGTAGGGGGCGCCGGGGAGCTGTTTTTT
CSARSVGGAGELFF
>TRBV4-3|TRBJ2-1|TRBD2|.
TGCGCCAGCAGCCAAGGGGGACTAGATAATGAGCAGTTCTTC
CASSQGGLDNEQFF
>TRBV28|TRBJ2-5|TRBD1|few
TGTGCCAGCAGTTTGAGGACAGGGGGCGCGGTAGAGACCCAGTACTTC
CASSLRTGGAVETQYF
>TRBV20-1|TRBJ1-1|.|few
TGCAGTGCTAGAGACAAGAACACTGAAGCTTTCTTT
CSARDKNTEAFF
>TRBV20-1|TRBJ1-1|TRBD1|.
TGCAGTGCGGATTACAGGGGTGGGGAAGCTTTCTTT
CSADYRGGEAFF
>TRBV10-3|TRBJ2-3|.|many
TGTGCCATCAGTGAGTCGACTGACTCAGATACGCAGTATTTT
CAISESTDSDTQYF
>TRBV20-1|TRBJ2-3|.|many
TGCAGTGCTAGAAAGGGGACTAGCACAGATACGCAGTATTTT
CSARKGTSTDTQYF
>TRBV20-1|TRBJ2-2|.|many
TGCAGTGCTAGAGCCCCGGGACAAGTCACCGGGGAGCTGTTTTTT
CSARAPGQVTGELFF
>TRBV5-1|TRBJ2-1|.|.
TGCGCCAGCAGCCTTCAGACGACCCTAGAGCTCTACAATGAGCAGTTCTTC
CASSLQTTLELYNEQFF
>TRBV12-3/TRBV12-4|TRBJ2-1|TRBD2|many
TGTGCCAGCAGTTTACACCTAGCGGGGGGGCACAATGAGCAGTTCTTC
CASSLHLAGGHNEQFF
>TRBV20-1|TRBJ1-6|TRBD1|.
TGCAGTGCCCCCCGGACAGGGAATTGGTCACCCCTCCACTTT
CSAPRTGNWSPLHF
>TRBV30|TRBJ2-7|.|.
TGTGCCTGGGGCGCAGGCCCCTACGAGCAGTACTTC
CAWGAGPYEQYF
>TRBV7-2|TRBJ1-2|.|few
TGTGCCAGCAGCTTAATCGGCAGGAAAGGTGGCTACACCTTC
CASSLIGRKGGYTF
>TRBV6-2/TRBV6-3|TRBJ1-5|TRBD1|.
TGTGCCAGCAGCAAGACAGGGGTTAGCAATCAGCCCCGGGAGCATTTT
CASSKTGVSNQPREHF
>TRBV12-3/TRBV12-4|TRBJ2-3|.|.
TGTGCCAGCAGTGGGACTTACCCAATATCACAGTATTTT
CASSGTYPISQYF
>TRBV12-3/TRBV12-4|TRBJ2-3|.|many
TGTGCCAGCAGTTTTTACGGTAGCGGATCAGGGGATACGCAGTATTTT
CASSFYGSGSGDTQYF
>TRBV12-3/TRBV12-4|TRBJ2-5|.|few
TGTGCCAGCAGTTTTTTCGCAGGCGCGTACCAAGAGACCCAGTACTTC
CASSFFAGAYQETQYF
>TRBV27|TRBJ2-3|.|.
TGTGCCAGCAGGCAGTATAGCACAGATACGCAGTATTTT
CASRQYSTDTQYF
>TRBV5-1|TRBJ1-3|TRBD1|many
TGCGCCAGCAGCTCGGACAGGGGGTCAACTGGAAACACCATATATTTT
CASSSDRGSTGNTIYF
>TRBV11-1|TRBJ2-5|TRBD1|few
TGTGCCAGCAGCGCTCGGGACAGTCAAGAGACCCAGTACTTC
CASSARDSQETQYF
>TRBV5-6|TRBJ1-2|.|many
TGTGCCAGCAGCCAAATGACAGCAGACTATGGCTACACCTTC
CASSQMTADYGYTF
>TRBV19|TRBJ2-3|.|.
TGTGCCAGTAACCAAGGCCACACAGATACGCAGTATTTT
CASNQGHTDTQYF
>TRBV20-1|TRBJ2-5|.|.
TGCAGTGCTAGACTCGGAGGGGCCGAGACCCAGTACTTC
CSARLGGAETQYF
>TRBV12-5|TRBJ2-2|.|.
TGTGCTAGTGGTTTGGGGACAGTGGCTTACACCGGGGAGCTGTTTTTT
CASGLGTVAYTGELFF
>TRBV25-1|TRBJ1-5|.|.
TGTGCCAGCAGTGGACGACAGGACATTCAGCCCCAGCATTTT
CASSGRQDIQPQHF
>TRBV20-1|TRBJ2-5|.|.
TGCAGTGCTGAGGGACCACTCCAAGAGACCCAGTACTTC
CSAEGPLQETQYF
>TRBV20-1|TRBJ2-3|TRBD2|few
TGCAGTGCCGCACCCTCAGGGAGGGCACCAGATACGCAGTATTTT
CSAAPSGRAPDTQYF
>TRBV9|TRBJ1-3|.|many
TGTGCCAGCAGCGTAGGACGAAGTGGAAACACCATATATTTT
CASSVGRSGNTIYF
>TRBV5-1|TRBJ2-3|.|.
TGCGCCAGCAGCTTGGCGGTGAATCTCCTTCAGGATACGCAGTATTTT
CASSLAVNLLQDTQYF
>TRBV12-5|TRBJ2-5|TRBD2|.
TGTGCTAGTGGTTTGGGACTAGCGAGAGAGACCCAGTACTTC
CASGLGLARETQYF
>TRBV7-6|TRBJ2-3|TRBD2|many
TGTGCCAGCAGCTTAGCTGTAATAGCGGGGGGGCCAGATACGCAGTATTTT
CASSLAVIAGGPDTQYF
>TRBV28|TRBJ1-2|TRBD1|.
TGTGCCAGCAGGCCGGGACAGGGCTCCCCTAACTATGGCTACACCTTC
CASRPGQGSPNYGYTF
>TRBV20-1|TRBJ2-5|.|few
TGCAGTGCTAGAGGTGGGAATGAAGAGACCCAGTACTTC
CSARGGNEETQYF
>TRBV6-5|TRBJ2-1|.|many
TGTGCCAGCAGTTACGATGCGGGTAGCTCCTACAATGAGCAGTTCTTC
CASSYDAGSSYNEQFF
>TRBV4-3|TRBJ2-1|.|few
TGCGCCAGCAGCCAAGGGACTCAGAGCTCCTACAATGAGCAGTTCTTC
CASSQGTQSSYNEQFF
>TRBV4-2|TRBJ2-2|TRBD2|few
TGTGCCAGCAGCCAACTGGGACTAGCGGGGGACTACACCGGGGAGCTGTTTTTT
CASSQLGLAGDYTGELFF